These 25 T cell receptor beta chains share one sample of origin, sequenced in a study of CD8 T cells in Susac syndrome. After extraction with the RNeasy kit, roughly 0.45 to 1 ug of the RNA was reverse transcribed using random hexamers. A single record per CDR3 protein comes from TCRdb applying MiXCR to the immunoSEQ multiplex PCR reads. The table lists about 120,000 distinct CDR3 sequences, roughly 95% of them singletons. Sequencing was performed on CD4+ T cells from PBMCs. The receptor source for this set is a human donor with Susac syndrome.

This clonotype was recorded only once. Here the CDR3 reads CATSEGTRLGNIQYF. CDR3 DNA: TGTGCCACCAGTGAGGGGACTAGGTTGGGAAACATTCAGTACTTC. The V and J genes are TRBV24-1 and TRBJ2-4, with 8 bases that match TRBD2. The CDR3 contains 15 residues. Germline V gene data show CDR1 as KGHDR and CDR2 as SFDVKD. V was clipped by 4 bases and J by 6 bases; unmatched bases: 7.

This chain links TRBV4-3 with TRBJ1-5; D unclear. This CDR3 is 15 amino acids long. The V gene's germline CDR1 is LGHNA and CDR2 YSLEER. V dropped 0 bases and J dropped 7 bases, with 13 bases sitting between them. CDR3 in amino acids: CASSQDLLGKQPQHF. In DNA, the CDR3 is TGCGCCAGCAGCCAAGATCTCTTGGGGAAACAGCCCCAGCATTTT.

The J gene is TRBJ1-1, the V gene TRBV13; D remains unclear. With 5 bases removed from V and 3 bases from J, the gap between germline ends came to 13 bases. CDR1 and CDR2 (germline): PRHDT, FYEKMQ (reference sequence). This CDR3 has 14 residues. The CDR3 here is CASSGPLWDTEAFF. CDR3 nucleotide sequence: TGTGCCAGCAGCGGTCCGTTGTGGGACACTGAAGCTTTCTTT.

This chain joins TRBV28 and TRBJ2-4; 7 positions agree with TRBD2. Germline CDR1 reads MDHEN; CDR2 reads SYDVKM. With V trimmed by 6 bases and J by 6 bases, 11 bases remained unmatched. The CDR3 runs to 15 residues. CDR3 sequence: CASSPRGRAGNIQYF. The CDR3 nucleotides read TGTGCCAGCAGCCCCAGAGGGAGGGCCGGAAACATTCAGTACTTC.

J is TRBJ1-2 and V is TRBV4-1, with 11 bases lining up with TRBD1. Unmatched junction bases numbered 16, after V lost 5 bases and J lost 8 bases. CDR1 MGHRA and CDR2 YSYEKL come from the germline V gene. The CDR3 has 17 residues. CDR3 DNA: TGCGCCAGCAGCTACTATGGACAGGGGGCGCAGGGGGACGGCTACACCTTC. Translated, it gives CASSYYGQGAQGDGYTF.

The V gene is TRBV29-1, the J gene TRBJ2-5; D may be TRBD2 (7 bases). Germline V lookup: CDR1 SQVTM, CDR2 ANQGSEA. The CDR3 is 13 residues long. The V end lost 5 bases, the J end lost 4 bases, and 14 bases lay between the germline ends. The CDR3: CSVRGGKGETQYF. CDR3 nucleotides: TGCAGCGTTAGGGGGGGTAAGGGAGAGACCCAGTACTTC.

The V gene is TRBV5-1, the J gene TRBJ2-1, with D maybe TRBD2 (6 bases). CDR3 size: 15 residues. Trimming removed 1 base at V and 4 bases at J, with 12 bases between. Germline V lookup: CDR1 SGHRS, CDR2 YFSETQ. CDR3 coding DNA: TGCGCCAGCAGCTTGTCTGGCGGGAAGTACAATGAGCAGTTCTTC. It is translated as CASSLSGGKYNEQFF. Full variable domain (outside the CDR3, taken from reference TRBV5-1 and TRBJ2-1): KAGVTQTPRYLIKTRGQQVTLSCSPISGHRSVSWYQQTPGQGLQFLFEYFSETQRNKGNFPGRFSGRQFSNSRSEMNVSTLELGDSALYLCASSLSGGKYNEQFFGPGTRLTVL.

The V and J genes are TRBV5-1 and TRBJ2-1; 12 positions agree with TRBD1. Trimming at V came to 4 bases and at J to 9 bases, leaving 5 bases not matched to a gene. This CDR3 has 14 amino acids. The V gene's germline CDR1 is SGHRS and CDR2 YFSETQ. The CDR3 DNA reads TGCGCCAGCAGCAACGGGACAGGGGGCATTGAGCAGTTCTTC. Residues: CASSNGTGGIEQFF.

The gene calls are TRBV5-1 and TRBJ1-1, with D unclear. The CDR3 runs to 14 residues. The germline V and J ends were trimmed by 4 bases and 1 base, with 11 bases remaining between them. Germline V gene data show CDR1 as SGHRS and CDR2 as YFSETQ. The CDR3 sequence is CASSLDQGNTEAFF. The CDR3 DNA sequence: TGCGCCAGCAGCCTAGACCAAGGGAACACTGAAGCTTTCTTT.

The J gene is TRBJ1-5, the V gene TRBV20-1, with 8 nucleotides matching TRBD1. The CDR3 length is 14 residues. Germline CDR1 reads DFQATT; CDR2 reads SNEGSKA (reference sequence). The V and J ends lost 6 bases and 0 bases, in that order; junction bases with no gene match: 4. As DNA, the CDR3 is TGCAGTGCGGGCACAGGGGGTAGCAATCAGCCCCAGCATTTT. Translation: CSAGTGGSNQPQHF.

This chain connects TRBV5-4 to TRBJ2-3; the D gene is possibly TRBD2 (5 bases). V lost 0 bases, J lost 5 bases, and 16 bases lay in between. Germline CDR1 is SGHNT and CDR2 is YYREEE (reference sequence). The CDR3 consists of 16 residues. CDR3 coding DNA: TGTGCCAGCAGCTTGGTCGGACTTAACGTTGGAGATACGCAGTATTTT. The encoded protein is CASSLVGLNVGDTQYF.

This sequence joins TRBV29-1 and TRBJ1-4; 8 nucleotides align to TRBD1. The CDR3 totals 13 residues. The germline gives CDR1 SQVTM, CDR2 ANQGSEA. With 3 bases clipped from V and 7 bases from J, the junction kept 4 bases outside the gene matches. The CDR3 sequence is CSVDVTGAEKLFF. CDR3 DNA: TGCAGCGTTGACGTGACAGGGGCTGAAAAACTGTTTTTT.

The chain joins TRBV5-1 to TRBJ2-5; 10 bases are shared with TRBD2. Germline CDR1 SGHRS, CDR2 YFSETQ. Germline trimming cut 3 bases from V and 1 base from J; bases unmatched to any gene: 9. There are 17 residues in the CDR3. In DNA form, the CDR3 reads TGCGCCAGCAGCTGGATGGTGGGACTAGCGAGCCAAGAGACCCAGTACTTC. This gives the protein CASSWMVGLASQETQYF.

This rearrangement joins TRBV20-1 to TRBJ2-7; D might be TRBD2 (5 bases). This CDR3 has 15 residues. Germline lookup yields CDR1 DFQATT and CDR2 SNEGSKA (reference sequence). Between the trimmed V and J ends, which lost 3 bases and 7 bases, there was a span of 22 bases. CDR3 coding DNA: TGCAGTGCTAGTGGTTGGCGGGCCCAATTGGGGGAGCAGTACTTC. It is translated as CSASGWRAQLGEQYF.

The chain is built from TRBV29-1 and TRBJ2-4; D gene unclear. The germline V gene has CDR1 SQVTM and CDR2 ANQGSEA. The V end was cut by 6 bases, the J end by 1 base, with 10 bases between. This CDR3 is 13 amino acids long. The DNA of the CDR3 is TGCAGCGTCGAGGAAGGGGCCAAAAACATTCAGTACTTC. It is translated as CSVEEGAKNIQYF. The full variable domain, its missing parts supplied by reference TRBV29-1 and TRBJ2-4, is SAVISQKPSRDICQRGTSLTIQCQVDSQVTMMFWYRQQPGQSLTLIATANQGSEATYESGFVIDKFPISRPNLTFSTLTVSNMSPEDSSIYLCSVEEGAKNIQYFGAGTRLSVL.

This chain uses TRBV9 with TRBJ2-1, with D maybe TRBD2 (6 bases). Trimming left V 3 bases short and J 5 bases short, with 15 bases between. The CDR3 runs to 15 residues. Germline V CDR1 and CDR2: SGDLS, YYNGEE. The CDR3 here is CASSAPPAGNNEQFF. CDR3 coding DNA: TGTGCCAGCAGCGCTCCGCCGGCGGGGAACAATGAGCAGTTCTTC.

This sequence joins TRBV3-1 and TRBJ2-3, with a weak D call TRBD2 (6 bases). Germline assignment: CDR1 LGHDT and CDR2 YNNKEL (reference sequence). V was shortened by 0 bases and J by 2 bases, with 18 bases between the two germline ends. This CDR3 comprises 18 residues. The DNA of the CDR3 is TGTGCCAGCAGCCAAGAAACCGTAGTAGCGGAGGACACAGATACGCAGTATTTT. It yields the protein CASSQETVVAEDTDTQYF.

V gene TRBV6-6 combines with J gene TRBJ2-7; the D gene is possibly TRBD2 (5 bases). This CDR3 has 13 amino acids. V was cut by 5 bases and J by 5 bases, with 13 bases left in between. Germline CDR1 reads MNHNY; CDR2 reads SVGAGI (reference sequence). The CDR3 coding sequence is TGTGCCAGCAGTCTCCCGGGGTCCGACGAGCAGTACTTC. This gives the protein CASSLPGSDEQYF.

The V and J genes are TRBV28 and TRBJ2-7, with TRBD2 identical over 13 bases. Losses at the gene ends were 9 bases for V and 3 bases for J; bases not matched to a gene: 14. The CDR3 is 17 residues long. In germline, CDR1 is MDHEN, CDR2 SYDVKM. Here the CDR3 reads CASLMRTSGRFGYEQYF. The CDR3 nucleotides read TGTGCCAGTCTCATGAGGACTAGCGGGAGATTCGGCTACGAGCAGTACTTC.

The gene calls are TRBV29-1 and TRBJ2-3; unclear D gene. V gave up 4 bases and J gave up 9 bases, with 11 bases separating them. The CDR3 covers 11 residues. CDR1 is SQVTM, CDR2 ANQGSEA, per germline. CDR3 DNA: TGCAGCGTTGGGTCGGAACAGACGCAGTATTTT. Its translation: CSVGSEQTQYF.

This rearrangement joins TRBV7-2 to TRBJ2-3; 12 nucleotides match TRBD2. J was trimmed by 5 bases and V by 4 bases; bases with no gene match: 4. CDR3 length: 15 residues. Germline CDR1 SGHTA, CDR2 FQGNSA. The CDR3 DNA sequence: TGTGCCAGCAGCTCTCCGGGACTAGCGGGAGATACGCAGTATTTT. This translates into CASSSPGLAGDTQYF.

The chain employs TRBV30 and TRBJ1-4, with a weak D call TRBD1 (6 bases). CDR1 GTSNPN and CDR2 SVGIG come from the germline V gene (reference sequence). Trimming removed 1 base at V and 10 bases at J, with 10 bases between. The CDR3 has 12 residues. CDR3 sequence: CAWSGQDRKLFF. CDR3 bases: TGTGCCTGGAGTGGACAGGACCGAAAACTGTTTTTT.

The V and J genes are TRBV12-3 or TRBV12-4 and TRBJ2-1, with 9 bases identical to TRBD2. The CDR3 loop spans 18 amino acids. J was trimmed by 2 bases and V by 6 bases; bases with no gene match: 14. The CDR3 coding sequence is TGTGCCAGCAGCCCACTAGCGGGTGGCAAGGGGCCCTACAATGAGCAGTTCTTC. The encoded protein is CASSPLAGGKGPYNEQFF.

The gene calls are TRBV15 and TRBJ2-1, with D tentatively TRBD2 (5 bases). Germline V gene lookup returns CDR1 LNHNV and CDR2 YYDKDF (reference sequence). Deletions cut 8 bases from V and 0 bases from J, with 14 bases between. CDR3 size: 15 residues. The CDR3 DNA sequence: TGTGCCACCTCTTCGGGGTGGAGCTCCTACAATGAGCAGTTCTTC. Its protein is CATSSGWSSYNEQFF.

This chain joins TRBV5-6 and TRBJ2-1; D ambiguous. The germline V gene encodes CDR1 SGHDT and CDR2 YYEEEE. The ends were cut back, 5 bases at V and 5 bases at J, with 20 bases in the middle. The CDR3 consists of 16 residues. The CDR3 nucleotides read TGTGCCAGCAGTGCTCAACGGAGCCGACTCAACAATGAGCAGTTCTTC. Its protein is CASSAQRSRLNNEQFF.